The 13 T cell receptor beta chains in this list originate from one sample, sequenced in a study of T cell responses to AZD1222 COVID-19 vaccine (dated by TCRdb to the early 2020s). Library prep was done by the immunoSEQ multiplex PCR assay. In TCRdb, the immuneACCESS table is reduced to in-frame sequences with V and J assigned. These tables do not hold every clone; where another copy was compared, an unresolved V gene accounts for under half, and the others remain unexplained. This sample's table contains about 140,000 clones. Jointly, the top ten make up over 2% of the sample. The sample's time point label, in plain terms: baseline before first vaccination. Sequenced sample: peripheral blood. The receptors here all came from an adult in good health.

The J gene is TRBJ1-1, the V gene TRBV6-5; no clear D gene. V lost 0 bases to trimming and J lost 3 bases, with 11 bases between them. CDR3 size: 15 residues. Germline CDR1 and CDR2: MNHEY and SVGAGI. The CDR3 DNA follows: TGTGCCAGCAGTTACTCCGGACGCGTGGACACTGAAGCTTTCTTT. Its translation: CASSYSGRVDTEAFF.

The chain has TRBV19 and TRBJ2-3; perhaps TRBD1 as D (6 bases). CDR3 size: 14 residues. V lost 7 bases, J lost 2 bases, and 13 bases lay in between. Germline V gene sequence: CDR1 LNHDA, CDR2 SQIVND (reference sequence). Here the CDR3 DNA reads TGTGCCAGTAAGAGCAGGGGCGACACAGATACGCAGTATTTT. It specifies CASKSRGDTDTQYF.

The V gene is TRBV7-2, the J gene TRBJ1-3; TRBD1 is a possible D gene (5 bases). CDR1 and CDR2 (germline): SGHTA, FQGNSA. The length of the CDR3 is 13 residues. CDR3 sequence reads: CATRVSSGNTIYF. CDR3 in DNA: TGTGCGACCAGGGTTTCGTCTGGAAACACCATATATTTT.

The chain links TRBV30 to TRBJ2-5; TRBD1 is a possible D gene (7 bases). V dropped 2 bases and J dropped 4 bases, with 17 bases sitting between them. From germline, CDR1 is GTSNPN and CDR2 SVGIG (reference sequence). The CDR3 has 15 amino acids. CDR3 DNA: TGTGCCTGGAGTAGGGGGCGGGGCGCCGGAGAGACCCAGTACTTC. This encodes CAWSRGRGAGETQYF.

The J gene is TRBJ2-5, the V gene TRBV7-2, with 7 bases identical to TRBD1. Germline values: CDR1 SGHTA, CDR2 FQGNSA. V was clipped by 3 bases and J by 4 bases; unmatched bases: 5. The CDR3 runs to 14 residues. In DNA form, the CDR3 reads TGTGCCAGCAGCTTTAGGGGGCCAGGAGAGACCCAGTACTTC. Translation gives CASSFRGPGETQYF. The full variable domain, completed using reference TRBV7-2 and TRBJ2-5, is GAGVSQSPSNKVTEKGKDVELRCDPISGHTALYWYRQSLGQGLEFLIYFQGNSAPDKSGLPSDRFSAERTGGSVSTLTIQRTQQEDSAVYLCASSFRGPGETQYFGPGTRLLVL.

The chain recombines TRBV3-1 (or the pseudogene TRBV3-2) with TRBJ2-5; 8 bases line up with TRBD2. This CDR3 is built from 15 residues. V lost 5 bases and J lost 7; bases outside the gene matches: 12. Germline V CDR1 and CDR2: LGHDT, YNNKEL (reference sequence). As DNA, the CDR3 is TGTGCCAGCAGCATAACTAGCGGCGACCCCAGGACCCAGTACTTC. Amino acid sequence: CASSITSGDPRTQYF.

CDR3 bases: TGTGCCAGCAGCAACAACAGGCGCCGGTTGCAGCCCCAGCATTTT. This sequence encodes CASSNNRRRLQPQHF. The rearrangement uses TRBV21-1 and TRBJ1-5; TRBD1, the table's D call, lacks a check against the DNA. TRBV21-1 is deemed a pseudogene. The CDR3 loop spans 15 amino acids.

Here the CDR3 reads CASSTRDSASYEQYF. CDR3 sequence (DNA): TGTGCCAGCAGCACCCGGGACAGTGCTTCCTACGAGCAGTACTTC. The chain is built from TRBV7-8 and TRBJ2-7, with 7 positions matching TRBD1. The germline V gene has CDR1 SGHVS and CDR2 FQNEAQ. The CDR3 extends over 15 amino acids. V trimming: 5 bases; J trimming: 1 base; junction bases outside the gene matches: 8.

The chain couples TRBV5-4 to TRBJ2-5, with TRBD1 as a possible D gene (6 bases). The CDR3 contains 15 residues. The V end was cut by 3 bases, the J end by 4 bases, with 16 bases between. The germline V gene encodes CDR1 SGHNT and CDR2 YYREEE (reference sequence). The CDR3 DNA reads TGTGCCAGCAGCTCCCAAGCTACAGGGCCAGAGACCCAGTACTTC. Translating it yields CASSSQATGPETQYF.

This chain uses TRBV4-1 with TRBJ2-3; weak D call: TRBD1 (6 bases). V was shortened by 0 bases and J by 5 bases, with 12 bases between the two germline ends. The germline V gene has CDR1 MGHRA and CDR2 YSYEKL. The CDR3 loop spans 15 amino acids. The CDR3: CASSQDVRGGDTQYF. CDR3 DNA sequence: TGCGCCAGCAGCCAAGATGTCAGGGGCGGAGATACGCAGTATTTT.

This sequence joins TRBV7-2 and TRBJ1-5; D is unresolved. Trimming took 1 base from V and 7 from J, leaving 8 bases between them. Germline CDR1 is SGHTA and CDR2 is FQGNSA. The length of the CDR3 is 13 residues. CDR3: CASSLDRGQPQHF. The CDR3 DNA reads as TGTGCCAGCAGCTTAGACCGGGGACAGCCCCAGCATTTT.

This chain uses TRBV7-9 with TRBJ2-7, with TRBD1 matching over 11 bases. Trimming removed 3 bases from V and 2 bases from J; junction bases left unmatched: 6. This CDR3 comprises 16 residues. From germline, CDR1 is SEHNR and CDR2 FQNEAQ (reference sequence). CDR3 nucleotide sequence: TGTGCCAGCAGCTTGGCGGGACAGGGGGTCACCTACGAGCAGTACTTC. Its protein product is CASSLAGQGVTYEQYF.

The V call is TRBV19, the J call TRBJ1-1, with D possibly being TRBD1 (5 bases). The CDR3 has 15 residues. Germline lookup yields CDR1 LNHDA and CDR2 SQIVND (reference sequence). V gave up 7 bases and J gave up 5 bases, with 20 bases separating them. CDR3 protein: CASTLWGSGRTEAFF. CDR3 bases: TGTGCCAGTACCCTATGGGGGAGCGGGAGGACTGAAGCTTTCTTT.